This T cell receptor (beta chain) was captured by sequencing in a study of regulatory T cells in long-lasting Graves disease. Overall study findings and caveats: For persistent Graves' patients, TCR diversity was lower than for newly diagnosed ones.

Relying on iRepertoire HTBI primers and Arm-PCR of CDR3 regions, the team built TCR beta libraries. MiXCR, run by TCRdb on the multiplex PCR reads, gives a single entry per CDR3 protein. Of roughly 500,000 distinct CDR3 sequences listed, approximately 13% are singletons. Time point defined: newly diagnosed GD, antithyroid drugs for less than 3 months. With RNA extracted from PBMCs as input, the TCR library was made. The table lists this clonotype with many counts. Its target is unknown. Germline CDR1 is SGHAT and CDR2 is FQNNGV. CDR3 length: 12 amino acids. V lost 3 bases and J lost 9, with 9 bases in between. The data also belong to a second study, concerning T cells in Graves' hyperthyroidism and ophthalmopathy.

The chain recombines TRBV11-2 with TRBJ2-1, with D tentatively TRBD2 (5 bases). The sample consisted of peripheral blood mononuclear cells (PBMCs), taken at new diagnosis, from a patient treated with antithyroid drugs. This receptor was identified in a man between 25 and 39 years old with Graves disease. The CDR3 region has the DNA TGTGCCAGCAGCTTCACCCGGGGTGAGCAGTTCTTC. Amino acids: CASSFTRGEQFF.